These 3 T cell receptor beta chains were sequenced from one sample in a study of T cell responses to AZD1222 COVID-19 vaccine. Sequenced by immunoSEQ multiplex PCR; TCRdb stores in-frame clones only, minus some. Of more than 70,000 clones listed, approximately 86% are singletons. The specimen comprised peripheral blood, sampled on day 0 of MenACWY control vaccination. The origin of the receptors is an adult in good health.

The chain carries TRBV3-1 (or the pseudogene TRBV3-2) and TRBJ2-1; D is unresolved. The V end was cut by 0 bases, the J end by 4 bases, with 10 bases between. This CDR3 comprises 15 residues. CDR1 and CDR2 (germline): LGHDT, YNNKEL (reference sequence). As DNA, the CDR3 is TGTGCCAGCAGCCAAGATCTTTCGGCGTACAATGAGCAGTTCTTC. This encodes CASSQDLSAYNEQFF.

This clone appeared a few times. The chain employs TRBV7-9 and TRBJ1-4, with TRBD1 matching over 7 bases. Germline V gene lookup returns CDR1 SEHNR and CDR2 FQNEAQ (reference sequence). The CDR3 has 15 amino acids. V was clipped by 1 base and J by 7 bases; unmatched bases: 6. CDR3 loop: CASSLGDRVVEKLFF. CDR3 DNA: TGTGCCAGCAGCTTAGGAGACAGGGTGGTTGAAAAACTGTTTTTT. The whole variable domain, filled in from reference TRBV7-9 and TRBJ1-4, reads DTGVSQNPRHKITKRGQNVTFRCDPISEHNRLYWYRQTLGQGPEFLTYFQNEAQLEKSRLLSDRFSAERPKGSFSTLEIQRTEQGDSAMYLCASSLGDRVVEKLFFGSGTQLSVL.

The chain has TRBV5-1 and TRBJ2-7; no clear D gene. Germline V gene data show CDR1 as SGHRS and CDR2 as YFSETQ. V lost 4 bases and J 2 bases, leaving 16 bases between the germline ends. The length of the CDR3 is 15 residues. The CDR3 here is CASSPEYNRAYEQYF. CDR3 coding DNA: TGCGCCAGCAGCCCCGAATACAATCGGGCCTACGAGCAGTACTTC.